These T cell receptor beta chains were read from a single sample in a study of blood T cell repertoires in COVID-19. TCRdb's table, derived via immunoSEQ multiplex PCR, lists solely in-frame clones and lacks some. Of over 55,000 clones in the sample, roughly 85% were seen once. Material: peripheral blood. The receptors were sampled from a man aged 50 or older with acute or convalescent COVID-19. Each CDR3 is given with its conserved first and last residue.

V gene	J gene	CDR3 protein
TRBV19	TRBJ1-5	CASSMRGRGQPQHF
TRBV4-1	TRBJ2-3	CASSPLASGGGRPDTQYF
TRBV6-5	TRBJ2-1	CASGRIEQFF
TRBV6-1	TRBJ2-1	CASSEDRDAYNEQFF
TRBV2	TRBJ1-4	CASSFTGTTNEKLFF
TRBV5-1	TRBJ2-1	CASSLGQEWDNEQFF
TRBV7-2	TRBJ2-7	CASSFRSTDSYEQYF
TRBV20-1	TRBJ2-7	CSARSTYEQYF
TRBV30	TRBJ1-2	CASRQANYGYTF
TRBV5-1	TRBJ2-1	CASSFPQRGPHNYNEQFF
TRBV4-2	TRBJ2-5	CASSRAGEETQYF
TRBV5-4	TRBJ2-1	CASSLAGDVGALVF
TRBV6-4	TRBJ1-1	CASSTTGGAYTEAFF
TRBV27	TRBJ1-2	CASARTGVYGYTF
TRBV7-2	TRBJ1-2	CASSASHTGGYTF
TRBV2	TRBJ2-5	CASSDDGSAGGLLETQYF
TRBV5-1	TRBJ2-7	CASASTGGGAGFSYEQYF
TRBV19	TRBJ2-5	CASSKMTGGQETPYF
TRBV4-2	TRBJ2-2	CASSQDLTGELFF
TRBV2	TRBJ1-6	CASIAAILSSPLHF
TRBV18	TRBJ2-7	CASSLRTGNEYEQYF
TRBV5-1	TRBJ1-5	CASSPTGGVNQPQHF
TRBV12-5	TRBJ1-5	CASGLSREGNQPQHF
TRBV7-6	TRBJ1-3	CASTPGGTSGNTIYF
TRBV11-1	TRBJ2-3	CASSSRAGWGTDTQYF
TRBV19	TRBJ2-2	CASSLGAGRVTGELFF
TRBV6-2/TRBV6-3	TRBJ2-4	CASSYWTSGALAKNIQYF
TRBV29-1	TRBJ2-1	CSVVRDRSYNEQFF
TRBV28	TRBJ2-5	CASSFMTAQETQYF
TRBV28	TRBJ1-5	CAIQRFEEGQPQHF
TRBV6-5	TRBJ1-1	CASSRDRNTEAFF
TRBV5-1	TRBJ2-7	CASSLGVGGFYEQYF
TRBV5-1	TRBJ2-6	CASSLAPGAGANVLTF
TRBV9	TRBJ2-7	CASSAGRTGPYEQYF
TRBV5-1	TRBJ2-1	CASSSGQGGYNEQFF
TRBV2	TRBJ2-5	CASIIQGALETQYF
TRBV7-2	TRBJ2-5	CASSWIGTGEETQYF
TRBV13	TRBJ2-1	CASSFRDSYNEQFF
TRBV9	TRBJ2-2	CASSVGLAGTGELFF
TRBV24-1	TRBJ2-1	CATSDLSRGGRNEQFF
TRBV19	TRBJ1-1	CASSSPNEAFF
TRBV21-1	TRBJ1-1	CASSTRGQGFGGNTEAFF
TRBV5-6	TRBJ1-2	CASSLATGRDGYTF
TRBV6-5	TRBJ1-6	CASRTESSYNSPLHF
TRBV5-1	TRBJ1-5	CASSLGAGDQPQHF
TRBV9	TRBJ2-3	CASSRGGLSSTDTQYF
TRBV19	TRBJ2-1	CASNGAHLGEQFF
TRBV7-8	TRBJ2-1	CASSPIVLLAGGYNEQFF
TRBV7-8	TRBJ1-3	CASRPTGAGNTIYF
TRBV19	TRBJ1-6	CASSTGANYNSPLHF
TRBV18	TRBJ1-1	CASSPPRPAEAFF
TRBV5-1	TRBJ1-2	CASSFQGLSYPGYGYTF
TRBV6-5	TRBJ1-6	CASRRGGSDSPLHF